This TCR beta chain was recovered during a study of Ad26.COV2.S vaccination and SARS-CoV-2 variants. Described treatment: 15 to 20 received Ad26.COV2.S at low or high dose, single or two shots; about 5 received placebo; per-sample allocation not given. Sampling occurred on day 63 after the first vaccine or placebo injection. Clones were read by immunoSEQ multiplex PCR, and TCRdb kept only the in-frame ones, dropping some. Here the sample spans hundreds of thousands of clones, around 89% being singletons. The clonotype was recovered from a person aged 18-65 years who received the Ad26.COV2.S COVID-19 vaccine or a placebo. Sequences were derived from peripheral blood, sampled in a trial of Ad26.COV2.S vaccine versus placebo.

The CDR3 nucleotides read TGTGCCAGCAGTTTCGAACCGGGACAGGGCCTCCAGGGCTACACCTTC. Translating gives CASSFEPGQGLQGYTF. The rearrangement uses TRBV28 and TRBJ1-2, with TRBD1 matching over 9 bases. Germline V gene sequence: CDR1 MDHEN, CDR2 SYDVKM. V lost 3 bases, J lost 8 bases, and 13 bases stayed unmatched. This CDR3 has 16 residues.